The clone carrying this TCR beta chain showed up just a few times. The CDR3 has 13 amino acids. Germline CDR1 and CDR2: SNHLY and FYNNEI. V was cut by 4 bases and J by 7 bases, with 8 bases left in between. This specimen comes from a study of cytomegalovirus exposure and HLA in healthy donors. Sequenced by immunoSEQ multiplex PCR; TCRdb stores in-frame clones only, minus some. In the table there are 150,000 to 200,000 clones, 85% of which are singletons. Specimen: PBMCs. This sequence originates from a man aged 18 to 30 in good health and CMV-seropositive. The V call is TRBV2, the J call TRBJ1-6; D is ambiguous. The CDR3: CASSAGLNSPLHF. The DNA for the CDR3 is TGTGCCAGCAGTGCAGGTCTCAATTCACCCCTCCACTTT.